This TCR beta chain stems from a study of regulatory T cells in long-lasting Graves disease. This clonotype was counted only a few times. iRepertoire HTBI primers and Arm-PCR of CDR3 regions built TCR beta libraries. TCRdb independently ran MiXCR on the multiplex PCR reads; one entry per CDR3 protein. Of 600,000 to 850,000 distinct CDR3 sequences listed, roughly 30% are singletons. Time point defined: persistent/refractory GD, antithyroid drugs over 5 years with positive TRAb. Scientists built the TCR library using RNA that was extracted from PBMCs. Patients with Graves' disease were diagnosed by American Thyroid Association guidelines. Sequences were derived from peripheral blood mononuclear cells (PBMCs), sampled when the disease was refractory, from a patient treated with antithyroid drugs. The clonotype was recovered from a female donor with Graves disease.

In DNA, the CDR3 is TGTGCCAGCAGCTTGCAGGGGGGGTTTAATGAAAAACTGTTTTTT. Translated, it gives CASSLQGGFNEKLFF. The J gene is TRBJ1-4, the V gene TRBV7-6; 7 bases fit TRBD1. CDR1 SGHVS and CDR2 FNYEAQ come from the germline V gene. J gave up 4 bases and V 3 bases, and 5 bases lay outside the gene matches. This CDR3 has 15 residues. The full variable domain, its missing parts supplied by reference TRBV7-6 and TRBJ1-4, is GAGVSQSPRYKVTKRGQDVALRCDPISGHVSLYWYRQALGQGPEFLTYFNYEAQQDKSGLPNDRFSAERPEGSISTLTIQRTEQRDSAMYRCASSLQGGFNEKLFFGSGTQLSVL.